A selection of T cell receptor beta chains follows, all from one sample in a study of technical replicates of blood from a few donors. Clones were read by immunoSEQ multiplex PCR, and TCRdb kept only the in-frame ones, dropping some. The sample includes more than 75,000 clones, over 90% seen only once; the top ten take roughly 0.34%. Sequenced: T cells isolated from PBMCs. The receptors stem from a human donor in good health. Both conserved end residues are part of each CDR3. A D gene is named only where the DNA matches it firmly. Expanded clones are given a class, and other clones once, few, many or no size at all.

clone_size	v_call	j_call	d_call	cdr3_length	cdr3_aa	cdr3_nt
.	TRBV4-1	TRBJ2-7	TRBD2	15	CASSQLAGDKYEQYF	TGCGCCAGCAGCCAACTAGCGGGAGACAAGTACGAGCAGTACTTC
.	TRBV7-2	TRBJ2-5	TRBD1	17	CASSVWTGDFIEETQYF	TGTGCCAGCAGCGTATGGACAGGGGATTTTATCGAAGAGACCCAGTACTTC
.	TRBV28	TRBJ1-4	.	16	CASSQPSGATNEKLFF	TGTGCCAGCAGCCAGCCTAGTGGGGCCACTAATGAAAAACTGTTTTTT
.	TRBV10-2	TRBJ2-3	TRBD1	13	CATGTVLTDTQYF	TGCGCCACCGGGACAGTCCTCACAGATACGCAGTATTTT
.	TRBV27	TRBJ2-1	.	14	CASSLTTRYNEQFF	TGTGCCAGCAGTCTTACTACTAGATACAATGAGCAGTTCTTC
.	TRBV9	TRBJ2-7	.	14	CASSVGSSSYEQYF	TGTGCCAGCAGCGTAGGTAGCTCCTCCTACGAGCAGTACTTC
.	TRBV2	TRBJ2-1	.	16	CASSEGRTRSYNEQFF	TGTGCCAGCAGTGAAGGCAGGACACGATCCTACAATGAGCAGTTCTTC
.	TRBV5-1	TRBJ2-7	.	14	CASSVLGATYEQYF	TGCGCCAGCAGTGTCCTGGGGGCAACCTACGAGCAGTACTTC
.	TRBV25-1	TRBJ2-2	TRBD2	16	CASSETGLAITGELFF	TGTGCCAGCAGTGAGACGGGACTAGCGATCACCGGGGAGCTGTTTTTT
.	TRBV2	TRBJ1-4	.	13	CASTLGRDEKLFF	TGTGCCAGCACCTTGGGGAGGGATGAAAAACTGTTTTTT
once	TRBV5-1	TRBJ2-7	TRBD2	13	CASSFQAGDEQYF	TGCGCCAGCAGCTTCCAAGCGGGAGACGAGCAGTACTTC
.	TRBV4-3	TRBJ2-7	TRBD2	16	CASSRLDGAGAQEQYF	TGCGCCAGCAGCCGCCTCGATGGAGCGGGAGCTCAAGAGCAGTACTTC
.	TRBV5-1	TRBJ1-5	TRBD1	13	CASSSTGAQPQHF	TGCGCCAGCAGCTCTACAGGGGCCCAGCCCCAGCATTTT
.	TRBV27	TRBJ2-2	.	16	CASSDLGAPNTGELFF	TGTGCCAGCAGCGACCTGGGAGCCCCAAACACCGGGGAGCTGTTTTTT
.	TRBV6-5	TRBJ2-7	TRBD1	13	CASSYPDRDEQYF	TGTGCCAGCAGTTACCCCGACAGGGACGAGCAGTACTTC
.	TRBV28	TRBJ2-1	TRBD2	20	CASSPIGLAGDLSSYNEQFF	TGTGCCAGCAGTCCTATCGGGCTAGCGGGGGATCTGAGCTCCTACAATGAGCAGTTCTTC
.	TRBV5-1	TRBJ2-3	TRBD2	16	CASSLPSGRAEDTQYF	TGCGCCAGCAGCTTGCCTAGCGGGAGGGCCGAAGATACGCAGTATTTT
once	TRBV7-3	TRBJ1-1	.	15	CASSLVGGMNTEAFF	TGTGCCAGCAGCCTAGTGGGGGGGATGAACACTGAAGCTTTCTTT
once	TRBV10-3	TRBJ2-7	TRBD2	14	CATAPGLDSYEQYF	TGTGCCACCGCACCGGGACTAGACTCCTACGAGCAGTACTTC
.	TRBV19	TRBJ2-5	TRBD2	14	CASSINAGEETQYF	TGTGCCAGTAGTATAAATGCGGGGGAGGAGACCCAGTACTTC
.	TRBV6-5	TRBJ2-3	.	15	CASSQPSLRTDTQYF	TGTGCCAGCAGTCAACCAAGCCTGCGTACAGATACGCAGTATTTT
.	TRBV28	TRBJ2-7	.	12	CASRSTGNEQYF	TGTGCCAGCAGATCGACAGGAAACGAGCAGTACTTC
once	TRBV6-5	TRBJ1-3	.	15	CASSYSGVNGNTIYF	TGTGCCAGCAGTTACTCCGGGGTAAATGGAAACACCATATATTTT
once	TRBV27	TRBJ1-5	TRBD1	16	CASSLKGATSNQPQHF	TGTGCCAGCAGTCTCAAGGGGGCGACTAGCAATCAGCCCCAGCATTTT
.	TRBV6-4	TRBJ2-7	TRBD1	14	CARNFPDRGNEQYF	TGTGCCAGAAATTTTCCGGACAGGGGTAACGAGCAGTACTTC
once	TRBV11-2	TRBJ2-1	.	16	CASSLVSAVSYNEQFF	TGTGCCAGCAGCTTAGTCTCGGCGGTCTCCTACAATGAGCAGTTCTTC
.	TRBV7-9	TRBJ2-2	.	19	CASSLGLMGQGPATGELFF	TGTGCCAGCAGCTTAGGTCTTATGGGGCAGGGGCCCGCCACCGGGGAGCTGTTTTTT
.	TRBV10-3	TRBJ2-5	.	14	CAISEENSQETQYF	TGTGCCATCAGTGAAGAGAACAGCCAAGAGACCCAGTACTTC
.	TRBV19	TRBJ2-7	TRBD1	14	CASSGQGRAYEQYF	TGTGCCAGTAGTGGACAGGGACGGGCCTACGAGCAGTACTTC
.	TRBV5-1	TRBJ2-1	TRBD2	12	CASSLPGLEQFF	TGCGCCAGCAGCTTACCGGGACTAGAGCAGTTCTTC
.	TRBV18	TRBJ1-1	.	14	CASSPEAVRAEAFF	TGTGCCAGCTCACCGGAGGCAGTAAGGGCTGAAGCTTTCTTT
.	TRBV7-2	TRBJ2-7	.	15	CASSSLWGGLYEQYF	TGTGCCAGCAGCTCGCTCTGGGGGGGGCTCTACGAGCAGTACTTC
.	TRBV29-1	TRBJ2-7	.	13	CSASRGVDYEQYF	TGCAGCGCTAGCAGGGGAGTAGATTACGAGCAGTACTTC
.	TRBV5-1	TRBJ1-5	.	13	CASSMGGDQPQHF	TGCGCCAGCAGCATGGGGGGGGATCAGCCCCAGCATTTT
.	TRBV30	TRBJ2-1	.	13	CAWSLGSYNEQFF	TGTGCCTGGAGCCTCGGGAGCTACAATGAGCAGTTCTTC
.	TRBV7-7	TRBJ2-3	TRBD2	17	CASSSGLAGLISDTQYF	TGTGCTAGCAGCTCGGGACTAGCGGGGCTGATCTCAGATACGCAGTATTTT